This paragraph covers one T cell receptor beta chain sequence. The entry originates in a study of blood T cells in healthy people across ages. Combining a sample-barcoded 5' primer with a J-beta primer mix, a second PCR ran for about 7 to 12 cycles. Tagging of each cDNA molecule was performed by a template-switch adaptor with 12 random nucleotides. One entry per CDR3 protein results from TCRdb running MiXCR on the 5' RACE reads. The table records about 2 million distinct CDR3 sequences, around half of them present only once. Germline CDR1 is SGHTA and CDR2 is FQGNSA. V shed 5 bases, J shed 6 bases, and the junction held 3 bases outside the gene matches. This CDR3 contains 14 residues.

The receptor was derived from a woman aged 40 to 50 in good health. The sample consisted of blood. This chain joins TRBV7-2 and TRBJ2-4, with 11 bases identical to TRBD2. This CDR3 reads CASSPTSGVNIQYF. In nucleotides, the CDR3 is TGTGCCAGCAGCCCGACTAGCGGGGTAAACATTCAGTACTTC.